One sample yielded the 7 T cell receptor beta chains listed below, sequenced in a study of blood T cells in healthy people across ages. With a J-beta primer mix and a sample-barcoded 5' primer, a second PCR ran about 7 to 11 cycles. TCRdb reprocessed the 5' RACE reads with MiXCR, giving one entry per CDR3 protein. The top ten hold 20% to 25% of the sample, which has 700,000 to 950,000 distinct CDR3 sequences, about 40% seen once. The specimen was blood. The receptor source for this set is an older woman in good health.

This clonotype showed up just a few times. This rearrangement joins TRBV3-1 to TRBJ2-1; possible D gene TRBD2, 5 bases. The germline V and J ends were trimmed by 2 bases and 3 bases, with 11 bases remaining between them. Germline V gene data show CDR1 as LGHDT and CDR2 as YNNKEL (reference sequence). The length of the CDR3 is 15 residues. The chain's CDR3 is CASSQSPGNYNEQFF. The CDR3 DNA is TGTGCCAGCAGCCAAAGTCCGGGAAACTACAATGAGCAGTTCTTC.

The chain couples TRBV4-3 to TRBJ2-2; D is unclear. Germline V gives CDR1 LGHNA, CDR2 YSLEER. The CDR3 sequence is 14 residues long. The germline V and J ends were trimmed by 0 bases and 7 bases, with 9 bases remaining between them. For the CDR3, the DNA is TGCGCCAGCAGCCAAGACACGACGTACGGGGAGCTGTTTTTT. Translation gives CASSQDTTYGELFF.

This rearrangement joins TRBV9 to TRBJ2-1, with a possible D match to TRBD1 (5 bases). The V end lost 6 bases, the J end lost 9 bases, and 16 bases lay between the germline ends. This CDR3 is 13 amino acids long. Germline loops: CDR1 SGDLS, CDR2 YYNGEE. CDR3 loop: CASTRTGDGEQFF. The CDR3 nucleotides read TGTGCCAGCACCAGAACAGGAGATGGTGAGCAGTTCTTC.

The sample holds a few counts of this clonotype. The chain employs TRBV20-1 and TRBJ1-1, with TRBD1 matching over 11 bases. Trimming took 4 bases from V and 2 from J; bases not matched to a gene: 6. There are 15 residues in the CDR3. The germline V gene encodes CDR1 DFQATT and CDR2 SNEGSKA (reference sequence). For the CDR3, the DNA is TGCAGTGCTACTGGACAGGGGGCTCTAAACACTGAAGCTTTCTTT. Protein product: CSATGQGALNTEAFF.

In its sample, this clonotype was seen once. The J gene is TRBJ2-5, the V gene TRBV7-3; D is perhaps TRBD1 or TRBD2 (6 bases each). CDR1 is SGHTA and CDR2 is FQGTGA in the germline V gene. This CDR3 has 11 residues. The V end lost 2 bases, the J end lost 13 bases, and 11 bases lay between the germline ends. The CDR3, as DNA: TGTGCCAGCAGCTTAGGAGGGGGATGGTACTTC. Translated: CASSLGGGWYF.

This clonotype is a singleton in its sample. V is TRBV18 and J is TRBJ2-1; D not certain. The V gene's germline CDR1 is KGHSH and CDR2 LQKENI. The length of the CDR3 is 13 residues. Trimming took off 3 bases at V and 8 bases at J, with 11 bases between the two ends. CDR3 residues: CASSPRQIDEQFF. Here the CDR3 DNA reads TGTGCCAGCTCACCCAGGCAGATCGATGAGCAGTTCTTC.

The V and J genes are TRBV2 and TRBJ2-1, with D perhaps matching TRBD1 (6 bases). The length of the CDR3 is 14 residues. Germline loops: CDR1 SNHLY, CDR2 FYNNEI. V dropped 4 bases and J dropped 2 bases, with 9 bases sitting between them. The CDR3 sequence is CASSVEGAYNEQFF. In DNA, the CDR3 is TGTGCCAGCAGTGTAGAGGGGGCCTACAATGAGCAGTTCTTC.